The source of this T cell receptor (beta chain) is a study of blood T cell repertoires in COVID-19. Study-wide background: The cDNA or gDNA used as material had been derived from T cells, B-cell-depleted T cells, or PBMCs.

Looked up from germline, CDR1 is LNHDA and CDR2 is SQIVND (reference sequence). V dropped 11 bases and J dropped 6 bases, with 22 bases sitting between them. This CDR3 is 14 amino acids long. Two negative PCRs, clearance, or symptom resolution characterized the recovered Cohort 3 donors. Assay: immunoSEQ multiplex PCR; the TCRdb copy retains only in-frame clones and omits some. The table includes 210,000 or so clones, around 90% detected once. The sample consisted of PBMCs or T cells enriched from blood (not recorded which). The sequence was obtained from a man aged 25 to 40 who had recovered from COVID-19. This chain uses TRBV19 with TRBJ1-1; D unclear. The CDR3 sequence is CACKWETRTSEAFF. In DNA, the CDR3 is TGTGCCTGCAAGTGGGAGACTAGAACTTCTGAAGCTTTCTTT.